The clone carrying this TCR beta chain was recorded once. Its antigen is currently unknown. V was cut by 0 bases and J by 5 bases, with 8 bases left in between. Germline V gene data show CDR1 as GTSNPN and CDR2 as SVGIG (reference sequence). This CDR3 is built from 12 residues. Here immunoSEQ multiplex PCR was the method, and the copy in TCRdb shows in-frame clones only, minus some. In the table there are tens of thousands of clones, around 83% of which are singletons. The sample is drawn from a study of somatic mutations in cytotoxic T cells in rheumatoid arthritis. General observations from the study: Greater age accompanied higher CD8+ clonality in rheumatoid arthritis patients, a pattern that was absent in healthy controls.

The clonotype was recovered from an adult with rheumatoid arthritis. This rearrangement joins TRBV30 to TRBJ2-7; D unresolved. Sequencing was done on a sample of CD8+ T cells sorted from blood. The CDR3 loop reads CAWSVIGNEQYF. The CDR3 coding sequence is TGTGCCTGGAGTGTAATAGGGAACGAGCAGTACTTC.